Listed below are T cell receptor beta chains from one sample, sequenced in a study of blood T cell repertoires in COVID-19. Using immunoSEQ multiplex PCR, the repertoire was profiled, and TCRdb retains in-frame clones only, with some absent. Seen here are about 49,000 clones, 80% to 90% observed once, and the top ten hold roughly 3%. The sequencing sample was made of peripheral blood. All receptors come from a woman aged 60-75 years with acute or convalescent COVID-19. Both conserved end residues are part of each CDR3. Each record gives: CDR3 length, D gene, J gene, V gene, clone size, CDR3 DNA, CDR3 protein. A D gene is named only where the DNA matches it firmly. Clone size is not always given. Where it is, it says once, few, many or a class for expanded clones.

>15|TRBD2|TRBJ2-1|TRBV2|once
TGTGCCAGCAGCCGAACTAGCGGGATCTACAATGAGCAGTTCTTC
CASSRTSGIYNEQFF
>17|.|TRBJ1-2|TRBV6-6|once
TGTGCCAGCAGTCCCCCCCGGTTTCCCTCGAGGTCCTATGGCTACACCTTC
CASSPPRFPSRSYGYTF
>17|.|TRBJ2-5|TRBV11-3|.
TGTGCCAGCAGCTTAGTACGAAGCGGGCCCTTTCAAGAGACCCAGTACTTC
CASSLVRSGPFQETQYF
>18|TRBD1|TRBJ2-3|TRBV6-1|.
TGTGCCAGCAGTGAAGCGGCTGGGACAGGGGGGAGAAGAGATACGCAGTATTTT
CASSEAAGTGGRRDTQYF
>16|TRBD2|TRBJ2-5|TRBV5-1|.
TGCGCCAGCAGCTGGGGGACTAGCGGGTCGGGAGAGACCCAGTACTTC
CASSWGTSGSGETQYF
>16|TRBD1|TRBJ2-3|TRBV9|.
TGTGCCAGCAGCGCCAGGGGGTTAGGCGATATAGATACGCAGTATTTT
CASSARGLGDIDTQYF
>14|.|TRBJ1-2|TRBV27|.
TGTGCCAGCAGGACTGCGGGTATGGGCTATGGCTACACCTTC
CASRTAGMGYGYTF
>16|TRBD1|TRBJ1-1|TRBV3-1/TRBV3-2|.
TGTGCCAGCAGCCGCGATCAGGGGGGTGGATTCACTGAAGCTTTCTTT
CASSRDQGGGFTEAFF
>16|.|TRBJ1-6|TRBV27|.
TGTGCCAGCACCACCGATGGGAGCTCCTATAATTCACCCCTCCACTTT
CASTTDGSSYNSPLHF
>15|TRBD2|TRBJ2-7|TRBV11-1|.
TGTGCCAGCAGACGCTCCCTAGCGGTTTCCTACGAGCAGTACTTC
CASRRSLAVSYEQYF
>13|.|TRBJ2-5|TRBV7-2|.
TGTGCCAGCAGTCACGACTCTCAAGAGACCCAGTACTTC
CASSHDSQETQYF
>15|TRBD2|TRBJ2-7|TRBV28|.
TGTGCCAGCAGTTCACAAGGGACTAGCGGCTACGAGCAGTACTTC
CASSSQGTSGYEQYF
>15|TRBD1|TRBJ1-2|TRBV7-9|once
TGTGCCAGCAGCTGGACAGGGGAAGGCGGCTATGGCTACACCTTC
CASSWTGEGGYGYTF
>13|TRBD1|TRBJ1-2|TRBV30|.
TGTGCCTGGAGGACAGGGGGCCGGTATGGCTACACCTTC
CAWRTGGRYGYTF
>15|TRBD1|TRBJ1-4|TRBV2|.
TGTGCCAGCAGTGATTTCAGGGGGCCTAATGAAAAACTGTTTTTT
CASSDFRGPNEKLFF
>15|.|TRBJ1-2|TRBV14|once
TGTGCCAGCAGCCAAGGCTCAGGGGTTAACTATGGCTACACCTTC
CASSQGSGVNYGYTF
>14|.|TRBJ2-1|TRBV5-1|.
TGCGCCAGCAGCGAGTCGGGATCCTACAATGAGCAGTTCTTC
CASSESGSYNEQFF
>15|.|TRBJ1-6|TRBV6-2/TRBV6-3|.
TGTGCCAGCAGTTATCCTGAGAACAGGGATTCACCCCTCCACTTT
CASSYPENRDSPLHF
>16|.|TRBJ2-5|TRBV11-1|.
TGTGCCAGCAGCTTAGGGCGGCCAACCCCCCAAGAGACCCAGTACTTC
CASSLGRPTPQETQYF
>16|.|TRBJ1-6|TRBV2|.
TGTGCCAGCAGTGACGCGGGGAGCTCCTATAATTCACCCCTCCACTTT
CASSDAGSSYNSPLHF
>14|TRBD2|TRBJ2-1|TRBV5-6|.
TGTGCCAGCAGCAAACTAGCGGGAGGGCGCGAGCAGTTCTTC
CASSKLAGGREQFF
>17|TRBD1|TRBJ1-5|TRBV28|.
TGTGCCAGCAGTTTATTGGACAGGGTGATTCGCAATCAGCCCCAGCATTTT
CASSLLDRVIRNQPQHF
>15|.|TRBJ2-2|TRBV11-3|.
TGTGCCAGCAGCTTGTCTCGGGAGCAGACCGGGGAGCTGTTTTTT
CASSLSREQTGELFF
>18|TRBD1|TRBJ2-5|TRBV13|.
TGTGCCAGCAGCCTATGGACAGGGGGCGAACTTCAGCGAGAGACCCAGTACTTC
CASSLWTGGELQRETQYF
>15|TRBD2|TRBJ2-7|TRBV19|.
TGTGCCAGTAGTCTGAGCGGGGGGTCTCACTACGAGCAGTACTTC
CASSLSGGSHYEQYF
>16|TRBD2|TRBJ2-1|TRBV20-1|.
TGCAGTGCTAGTCCCGTGGCGGGAGCTTTATACAATGAGCAGTTCTTC
CSASPVAGALYNEQFF
>15|.|TRBJ1-5|TRBV27|.
TGTGCCAGCCGACCAGAGACAGGTAGCAATCAGCCCCAGCATTTT
CASRPETGSNQPQHF
>15|TRBD2|TRBJ2-1|TRBV7-3|.
TGTGCCAGCAGCTCGGGACTAGCGGTAAACAATGAGCAGTTCTTC
CASSSGLAVNNEQFF
>15|.|TRBJ1-1|TRBV29-1|once
TGCAGCGCTGAACTACAGGGTGGAAAGGACACTGAAGCTTTCTTT
CSAELQGGKDTEAFF
>14|TRBD1|TRBJ1-4|TRBV5-4|.
TGTGCCAGCAGCCCCGGGACAGCTAATGAAAAACTGTTTTTT
CASSPGTANEKLFF
>13|.|TRBJ2-3|TRBV2|medium-sized
TGTGCCAGCATGCCAACTAGCACAGATACGCAGTATTTT
CASMPTSTDTQYF
>15|.|TRBJ1-1|TRBV5-4|medium-sized
TGTGCCAGCAGCTTGGATACAGGGAGGAACACTGAAGCTTTCTTT
CASSLDTGRNTEAFF
>15|.|TRBJ1-1|TRBV14|.
TGTGCCAGCAGCCAAGTGGGGGGGTTGCTACCTGAAGCTTTCTTT
CASSQVGGLLPEAFF
>16|TRBD2|TRBJ2-3|TRBV2|.
TGTGCCAGCAGTGGCCCCCTAGCGGGGGGAACAGATACGCAGTATTTT
CASSGPLAGGTDTQYF
>13|.|TRBJ1-2|TRBV21-1|once
TGTGCCAGCAGGGACAGGGAGGGGAAGGGCTACACCTTC
CASRDREGKGYTF
>14|TRBD1|TRBJ2-7|TRBV19|once
TGTGCCAGTGCCCGACAGGGCTCAGTGCACGAGCAGTACTTC
CASARQGSVHEQYF
>15|.|TRBJ1-6|TRBV7-2|.
TGTGCCAGCAGCTTAGTACCAGGGTCGGATTCACCCCTCCACTTT
CASSLVPGSDSPLHF